Listed here are 19 T cell receptor beta chains from one sample, sequenced in a study of response to subunit inactivated influenza vaccine. From the RT-PCR reads, TCRdb called clonotypes with MiXCR, one entry per CDR3 protein. Found here are 700,000 to 900,000 distinct CDR3 sequences, about 20% of them singletons; the top ten hold around 9.6%. This specimen consisted of PBMCs from blood, obtained around 5 days after vaccination. These receptors originate from a man over 45 who received an inactivated influenza vaccine.

This clonotype was observed many times. The rearrangement links TRBV20-1 to TRBJ1-1, with D maybe TRBD1 (6 bases). The V gene's germline CDR1 is DFQATT and CDR2 SNEGSKA (reference sequence). V gave up 0 bases and J gave up 2 bases, with 13 bases separating them. This CDR3 has 15 amino acids. The CDR3 DNA follows: TGCAGTGCTAGAGATGGCGGCAGGGGAAACACTGAAGCTTTCTTT. It encodes CSARDGGRGNTEAFF.

The J gene is TRBJ2-1, the V gene TRBV11-3; D is undetermined. Germline V gene sequence: CDR1 SGHNT, CDR2 YENEEA. The CDR3 runs 13 residues. The V end lost 5 bases, the J end lost 6 bases, and 11 bases lay between the germline ends. The CDR3 coding sequence is TGTGCCAGCAGCCTGACCCCCCTCAATGAGCAGTTCTTC. As protein: CASSLTPLNEQFF.

This clonotype was observed once. A read error may produce the germline difference seen at one junction end. CDR3 amino acids: CAGSSGWSGKSKDTQYF. DNA for the CDR3: TGTGCCGGCAGCTCCGGGTGGTCAGGGAAGTCGAAAGATACGCAGTATTTT. The chain has TRBV6-1 and TRBJ2-3; a weak D match, TRBD1 (5 bases). The germline V gene encodes CDR1 MNHNS and CDR2 SASEGT. The CDR3 has 17 amino acids.

This clonotype has just a few counts. This rearrangement joins TRBV4-2 to TRBJ1-5; D is uncertain. V was trimmed by 1 base and J by 4 bases, leaving 5 bases between them. The germline V gene has CDR1 LGHNA and CDR2 YNFKEQ. The CDR3 contains 13 residues. The CDR3 DNA reads TGTGCCAGCAGCCAAGGGGAGAATCAGCCCCAGCATTTT. Its protein product is CASSQGENQPQHF.

This chain connects TRBV6-1 to TRBJ2-1, with 7 nucleotides matching TRBD2. This CDR3 contains 15 residues. The germline CDR1 and CDR2 sequences are MNHNS and SASEGT. The V segment lost 5 bases and the J segment 7 bases; nucleotides outside the gene matches: 11. The CDR3 region is CASSPDRGLENEQFF. DNA of the CDR3: TGTGCCAGCAGTCCCGACCGAGGACTAGAGAATGAGCAGTTCTTC.

V usage is TRBV30 and J usage is TRBJ2-3; no clear D. Trimming removed 0 bases from V and 6 bases from J, with 10 bases in between. Germline V gene sequence: CDR1 GTSNPN, CDR2 SVGIG (reference sequence). CDR3 length equals 13 residues. The CDR3 loop is CAWSVTQSDTQYF. The CDR3 DNA is TGTGCCTGGAGTGTGACCCAGAGCGATACGCAGTATTTT.

V is TRBV12-3 or TRBV12-4 and J is TRBJ2-2, with D hard to call. Trimming left V 6 bases short and J 0 bases short, with 11 bases between. The CDR3 sequence is 15 residues long. CDR3 residues: CASSLYSANTGELFF. The DNA for the CDR3 is TGTGCCAGCAGCCTTTATAGTGCGAACACCGGGGAGCTGTTTTTT.

The chain links TRBV7-2 to TRBJ2-3, with TRBD1 identical over 8 bases. This CDR3 comprises 13 residues. Germline lookup yields CDR1 SGHTA and CDR2 FQGNSA. V lost 6 bases and J lost 4; bases outside the gene matches: 3. The CDR3 coding sequence is TGTGCCAGCAGGCTACAGGGGGCAGATACGCAGTATTTT. Amino acid sequence: CASRLQGADTQYF.

The CDR3 region has the DNA TGTGCCAGCAGCTTAATCCCCCGACAGGATACCTACGAGCAGTACTTC. It translates to CASSLIPRQDTYEQYF. V gene TRBV7-2 combines with J gene TRBJ2-7; D might be TRBD1 (6 bases). CDR3 length: 16 amino acids. V was trimmed by 2 bases and J by 2 bases, leaving 16 bases between them. The germline CDR1 and CDR2 sequences are SGHTA and FQGNSA.

The CDR3 bases are TGCAGCGTTAGCCGGGGATCATCCACATTCTACGAGCAGTACTTC. Its translation is CSVSRGSSTFYEQYF. The rearrangement links TRBV29-1 to TRBJ2-7, with D maybe TRBD2 (5 bases). Germline values: CDR1 SQVTM, CDR2 ANQGSEA. V was cut by 5 bases and J by 3 bases, with 20 bases left in between. This CDR3 is 15 amino acids long.

The chain employs TRBV28 and TRBJ2-3; 9 positions agree with TRBD2. CDR3 size: 14 residues. From germline, CDR1 is MDHEN and CDR2 SYDVKM. V shed 4 bases and J 6 bases; nucleotides not matched to a gene: 5. The CDR3 nucleotides are TGTGCCAGCAGTTACAATAGCGGGAGCGATACGCAGTATTTT. Protein sequence: CASSYNSGSDTQYF.

This clonotype has ten or more counts. The chain links TRBV7-2 to TRBJ2-4; D is perhaps TRBD2 (6 bases). The V end lost 5 bases, the J end lost 0 bases, and 8 bases lay between the germline ends. The CDR3 has 14 amino acids. The germline gives CDR1 SGHTA, CDR2 FQGNSA. CDR3 sequence reads: CASSPGLAKNIQYF. The CDR3 DNA sequence: TGTGCCAGCAGCCCGGGACTAGCCAAAAACATTCAGTACTTC. Full variable domain (remainder filled in from reference TRBV7-2 and TRBJ2-4): GAGVSQSPSNKVTEKGKDVELRCDPISGHTALYWYRQSLGQGLEFLIYFQGNSAPDKSGLPSDRFSAERTGGSVSTLTIQRTQQEDSAVYLCASSPGLAKNIQYFGAGTRLSVL.

This clonotype has only a few counts. J is TRBJ2-7 and V is TRBV20-1; D uncertain. Trimming shortened V by 0 bases and J by 2 bases, and 5 bases separated the two germline ends. This CDR3 has 12 residues. Germline values: CDR1 DFQATT, CDR2 SNEGSKA (reference sequence). The CDR3 nucleotides read TGCAGTGCTAGAGATCGGACCTACGAGCAGTACTTC. It yields the protein CSARDRTYEQYF.

This clonotype was detected a few times. The chain carries TRBV7-6 and TRBJ2-1; 8 nucleotides agree with TRBD1. This CDR3 comprises 16 residues. Germline V gene sequence: CDR1 SGHVS, CDR2 FNYEAQ. Trimming cost V 2 bases and J 2 bases; bases outside gene matches: 5. The DNA of the CDR3 is TGTGCCAGCAGCTTATTTAGGACAGGGACCTACAATGAGCAGTTCTTC. Residues: CASSLFRTGTYNEQFF.

The genes are TRBV20-1 and TRBJ2-7; TRBD1 aligns across 7 bases. The CDR3 totals 15 residues. Germline lookup yields CDR1 DFQATT and CDR2 SNEGSKA (reference sequence). The trim removed 2 bases at V and 5 bases at J, leaving 12 bases unmatched. The CDR3 loop reads CSARTRLYRGDEQYF. The CDR3 nucleotides read TGCAGTGCTAGAACCCGTTTATACAGGGGCGACGAGCAGTACTTC.

The chain combines TRBV12-3 or TRBV12-4 with TRBJ2-5; D remains ambiguous. The germline V and J ends were trimmed by 2 bases and 0 bases, with 10 bases remaining between them. The CDR3 length is 15 residues. CDR3 in DNA: TGTGCCAGCAGTTTAATGGCGGTGTACCAAGAGACCCAGTACTTC. It yields the protein CASSLMAVYQETQYF.

J is TRBJ2-1 and V is TRBV20-1; D gene uncertain. The CDR3 covers 12 residues. The ends were cut back, 5 bases at V and 6 bases at J, with 11 bases in the middle. Per germline, CDR1 DFQATT and CDR2 SNEGSKA (reference sequence). The CDR3 loop reads CSAGRSGNEQFF. CDR3 in DNA: TGCAGTGCTGGGCGGAGTGGCAATGAGCAGTTCTTC.

CDR3 in amino acids: CASNIQGNTGELFF. CDR3 nucleotide sequence: TGTGCCAGCAATATCCAGGGTAACACCGGGGAGCTGTTTTTT. The rearrangement links TRBV27 to TRBJ2-2, with D maybe TRBD1 (5 bases). Trimming removed 7 bases from V and 2 bases from J, with 11 bases in between. The CDR3 covers 14 residues. Germline V gene sequence: CDR1 MNHEY, CDR2 SMNVEV (reference sequence).

The table lists this clonotype with many counts. The chain carries TRBV7-9 and TRBJ2-7; 8 bases are a match to TRBD1. The germline V gene encodes CDR1 SEHNR and CDR2 FQNEAQ (reference sequence). V lost 4 bases to trimming and J lost 2 bases; unmatched junction nucleotides: 7. The CDR3 spans 15 residues. CDR3 in DNA: TGTGCCAGCAGCTCCCCCTCGACAGGGGCCTACGAGCAGTACTTC. As protein: CASSSPSTGAYEQYF.